Shown below are 24 T cell receptor beta chains from a single sample sequenced in a study of Graves' ophthalmopathy and Graves' hyperthyroidism. RNA transcripts were the template, and TCR beta CDR3 regions were amplified from them. HTBI primers were employed in first-round RT-PCR, then a second-round multiplex PCR followed. TCRdb called the multiplex PCR reads again in MiXCR, with one record for every CDR3 protein. The table has about 210,000 distinct CDR3 sequences, 29% seen once. The sample was peripheral blood. The receptors come from a man aged 45 to 65 with Graves' ophthalmopathy.

In its sample, this clonotype was seen many times. The V and J genes are TRBV10-3 and TRBJ2-5, with D uncertain. Trimming left V 8 bases short and J 5 bases short, with 6 bases between. This CDR3 spans 10 amino acids. Germline V gives CDR1 ENHRY, CDR2 SYGVKD. The CDR3 region has the DNA TGTGCCATCGGAGTCGAGACCCAGTACTTC. As protein: CAIGVETQYF.

This clonotype was counted ten times or more. The rearrangement joins TRBV10-3 to TRBJ1-5; D not certain. The V and J ends lost 10 bases and 0 bases respectively, with 16 bases between them. The CDR3 has 15 amino acids. Germline CDR1 is ENHRY and CDR2 is SYGVKD. The CDR3 bases are TGTGCCACCAAAGGAGCTGGGGATAGCAATCAGCCCCAGCATTTT. Its protein product is CATKGAGDSNQPQHF.

The chain carries TRBV20-1 and TRBJ2-7, with 16 bases lining up with TRBD2. This CDR3 contains 17 residues. The germline CDR1 and CDR2 sequences are DFQATT and SNEGSKA (reference sequence). With 1 base clipped from V and 2 bases from J, the junction kept 5 bases outside the gene matches. CDR3 sequence: CSARGLGTSGRAYEQYF. The DNA of the CDR3 is TGCAGTGCTAGAGGTCTCGGGACTAGCGGGAGGGCCTACGAGCAGTACTTC.

This clonotype showed up many times. The rearrangement joins TRBV7-9 to TRBJ1-1; no firm D call. The length of the CDR3 is 12 residues. Germline V lookup: CDR1 SEHNR, CDR2 FQNEAQ (reference sequence). Trimming pared 6 bases from V and 2 bases from J, leaving 7 bases between. As DNA, the CDR3 is TGTGCCAGCAGAGAGACAAACACTGAAGCTTTCTTT. Its translation is CASRETNTEAFF.

This clonotype was found many times. CDR3 bases: TGTGCCAGCAGCCGAGGGGTGAACACCGGGGAGCTGTTTTTT. Its protein product is CASSRGVNTGELFF. The chain is built from TRBV7-2 and TRBJ2-2; D is tentatively TRBD1 or TRBD2 (5 bases each). CDR3 length: 14 residues. The V end lost 5 bases, the J end lost 1 base, and 8 bases lay between the germline ends. The germline V gene has CDR1 SGHTA and CDR2 FQGNSA.

The rearrangement links TRBV27 to TRBJ1-1; D is possibly TRBD1 (6 bases). Trimming removed 6 bases at V and 1 base at J, with 15 bases between. Germline V CDR1 and CDR2: MNHEY, SMNVEV (reference sequence). The CDR3 runs 15 residues. CDR3 sequence reads: CASRLAPTGNTEAFF. Written as DNA, the CDR3 is TGTGCCAGCAGGCTAGCCCCGACAGGGAACACTGAAGCTTTCTTT.

This clonotype was recorded at least ten times. The V call is TRBV11-2, the J call TRBJ1-2; D may be TRBD1 (5 bases). V lost 4 bases, J lost 4 bases, and 16 bases lay in between. The CDR3 spans 15 residues. Germline V gives CDR1 SGHAT, CDR2 FQNNGV. The CDR3 DNA sequence: TGTGCCAGCAGCTCAGAAGGGGCAGACCTCTATGGCTACACCTTC. It encodes CASSSEGADLYGYTF.

The chain uses TRBV6-2 or TRBV6-3 and TRBJ1-5, with a tentative D call TRBD1 (6 bases). The length of the CDR3 is 16 residues. Trimming pared 7 bases from V and 5 bases from J, leaving 21 bases between. Germline CDR1 MNHEY, CDR2 SVGEGT. The DNA for the CDR3 is TGTGCCAGCACTACTTCACGGGGACACACTGATCAGCCCCAGCATTTT. Protein: CASTTSRGHTDQPQHF.

This clonotype came up many times. The V call is TRBV10-3, the J call TRBJ1-1; no reliable D call. Germline assignment: CDR1 ENHRY and CDR2 SYGVKD. The CDR3 extends over 13 amino acids. V dropped 10 bases and J dropped 5 bases, with 17 bases sitting between them. The CDR3 DNA follows: TGTGCCACCCAGGCGGGCCCGGGAACTGAAGCTTTCTTT. This gives the protein CATQAGPGTEAFF.

The chain uses TRBV30 and TRBJ2-5; D gene unclear. Between the trimmed V and J ends, which lost 4 bases and 6 bases, there was a span of 12 bases. Germline V CDR1 and CDR2: GTSNPN, SVGIG (reference sequence). CDR3 length equals 12 residues. CDR3 sequence (DNA): TGTGCCTGGAAGAGCCTTACCCAGACCCAGTACTTC. It specifies CAWKSLTQTQYF.

This clonotype was seen repeatedly, ten times or more. This chain uses TRBV6-2 or TRBV6-3 with TRBJ2-7; D unresolved. V lost 4 bases and J lost 2, with 6 bases in between. This CDR3 contains 12 residues. Germline lookup yields CDR1 MNHEY and CDR2 SVGEGT. The CDR3 sequence is CASSSKAYEQYF. The CDR3 coding sequence is TGTGCCAGCAGTTCTAAGGCCTACGAGCAGTACTTC.

The chain carries TRBV24-1 and TRBJ1-1, with TRBD1 matching 10 bases. V shed 5 bases, J shed 7 bases, and the junction held 3 bases outside the gene matches. The CDR3 has 13 amino acids. Germline-derived CDR1 and CDR2 are KGHDR and SFDVKD. The CDR3 loop reads CATSVTGGGEAFF. CDR3 DNA sequence: TGTGCCACCAGTGTGACAGGGGGCGGTGAAGCTTTCTTT.

The sample holds a few counts of this clonotype. The chain recombines TRBV29-1 with TRBJ2-7; 8 bases line up with TRBD1. Unmatched junction bases numbered 4, after V lost 1 base and J lost 2 bases. The CDR3 has 14 amino acids. Germline CDR1 reads SQVTM; CDR2 reads ANQGSEA. CDR3 amino acids: CSVEVDRGPYEQYF. Written as DNA, the CDR3 is TGCAGCGTTGAAGTAGACAGGGGACCCTACGAGCAGTACTTC.

The gene calls are TRBV15 and TRBJ1-5; no firm D call. Trimming left V 4 bases short and J 0 bases short, with 7 bases between. CDR3 length: 14 residues. CDR1 and CDR2 (germline): LNHNV, YYDKDF (reference sequence). CDR3 loop: CATSKEPSNQPQHF. As DNA, the CDR3 is TGTGCCACCAGCAAGGAGCCTAGCAATCAGCCCCAGCATTTT.

This clonotype has at least ten counts. V gene TRBV6-2 or TRBV6-3 combines with J gene TRBJ1-1; D is unresolved. This CDR3 has 11 residues. V was shortened by 2 bases and J by 7 bases, with 5 bases between the two germline ends. CDR1 is MNHEY, CDR2 SVGEGT, per germline. CDR3 nucleotide sequence: TGTGCCAGCAGTTACGCAGTTGAAGCTTTCTTT. Its translation is CASSYAVEAFF.

This clonotype has at least ten counts. V is TRBV5-1 and J is TRBJ2-7; D gene unclear. V lost 6 bases and J lost 0, with 13 bases in between. Germline CDR1 and CDR2: SGHRS and YFSETQ. CDR3 length equals 14 residues. CDR3 amino acids: CASMGQDRSYEQYF. The CDR3 DNA reads TGCGCCAGCATGGGCCAGGACCGCTCCTACGAGCAGTACTTC.

This rearrangement joins TRBV11-1 to TRBJ2-7; weak D call: TRBD2 (5 bases). Between the trimmed V and J ends, which lost 3 bases and 3 bases, there was a span of 9 bases. CDR3 length: 13 amino acids. CDR1 SGHAT and CDR2 FQDESV come from the germline V gene (reference sequence). The CDR3 DNA sequence: TGTGCCAGCAGCTTTGTCGAGGGCTACGAGCAGTACTTC. It specifies CASSFVEGYEQYF.

This clonotype was seen ten or more times. V and J are TRBV4-1 and TRBJ2-2; D unclear. Trimming removed 2 bases at V and 2 bases at J, with 6 bases between. The CDR3 is made up of 14 amino acids. Germline V gene sequence: CDR1 MGHRA, CDR2 YSYEKL. The CDR3 region is CASSQRVNTGELFF. The CDR3 DNA sequence: TGCGCCAGCAGCCAAAGGGTTAACACCGGGGAGCTGTTTTTT.

This clonotype has at least ten counts. The chain is built from TRBV6-4 and TRBJ2-3; 16 bases align to TRBD2. V shed 6 bases and J 1 base; nucleotides not matched to a gene: 7. Germline assignment: CDR1 MRHNA and CDR2 SNTAGT. The CDR3 spans 18 residues. The CDR3 DNA is TGTGCCAGCAGAGCCGGGACTAGCGGGAGGGCGGGCACAGATACGCAGTATTTT. This translates into CASRAGTSGRAGTDTQYF.

In its sample, this clonotype was seen many times. This chain connects TRBV12-3 or TRBV12-4 to TRBJ2-4; the match to TRBD2 covers 9 bases. V was clipped by 5 bases and J by 7 bases; unmatched bases: 12. The CDR3 extends over 16 amino acids. The CDR3 DNA reads TGTGCCAGCAGTCGCTGGACTAGCGCGGGGGGTAACATTCAGTACTTC. Translation: CASSRWTSAGGNIQYF.

The chain carries TRBV29-1 and TRBJ2-7; D is undetermined. V lost 4 bases and J 6 bases, leaving 19 bases between the germline ends. Germline loops: CDR1 SQVTM, CDR2 ANQGSEA. This CDR3 has 14 amino acids. CDR3 sequence: CSVGNGGIDGEQYF. The CDR3 DNA reads TGCAGCGTTGGAAACGGTGGTATTGATGGCGAGCAGTACTTC.

This chain connects TRBV28 to TRBJ1-6; D call uncertain. CDR1 and CDR2 from the germline V gene are MDHEN and SYDVKM. V lost 7 bases to trimming and J lost 0 bases, with 10 bases between them. This CDR3 region has 15 residues. Written as DNA, the CDR3 is TGTGCCAGCACCTTGCCTGGCTCCTATAATTCACCCCTCCACTTT. It is translated as CASTLPGSYNSPLHF.

This clonotype came up once. This sequence joins TRBV30 and TRBJ1-2; TRBD1 matches at 7 bases. V gave up 3 bases and J gave up 4 bases; unmatched junction bases: 2. Germline V gene lookup returns CDR1 GTSNPN and CDR2 SVGIG (reference sequence). CDR3 length: 12 residues. The CDR3 nucleotides read TGTGCCTGGAGCGGGACAGCCTATGGCTACACCTTC. Amino acid sequence: CAWSGTAYGYTF.

At least ten counts were recorded for this clonotype. This chain uses TRBV10-2 with TRBJ2-5; either TRBD1 or TRBD2 may fit D (5 bases each). Germline loops: CDR1 WSHSY, CDR2 SAAADI. Trimming removed 2 bases at V and 0 bases at J, with 13 bases between. The CDR3 has 16 amino acids. The CDR3 reads CASSEIGGSYQETQYF. The CDR3 DNA sequence: TGCGCCAGCAGTGAGATTGGGGGATCCTACCAAGAGACCCAGTACTTC.